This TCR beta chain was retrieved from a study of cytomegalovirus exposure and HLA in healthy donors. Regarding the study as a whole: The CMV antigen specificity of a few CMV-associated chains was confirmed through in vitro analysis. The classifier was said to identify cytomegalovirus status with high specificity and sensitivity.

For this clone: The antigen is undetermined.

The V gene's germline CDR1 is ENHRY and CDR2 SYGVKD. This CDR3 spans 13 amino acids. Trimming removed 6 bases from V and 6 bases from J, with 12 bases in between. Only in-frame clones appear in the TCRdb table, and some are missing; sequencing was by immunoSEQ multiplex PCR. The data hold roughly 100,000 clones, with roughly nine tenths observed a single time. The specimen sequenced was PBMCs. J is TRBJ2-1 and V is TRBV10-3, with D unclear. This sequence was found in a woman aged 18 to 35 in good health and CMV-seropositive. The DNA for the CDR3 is TGTGCCATCAGGGCGAGGTTACCCAATGAGCAGTTCTTC. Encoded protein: CAIRARLPNEQFF.